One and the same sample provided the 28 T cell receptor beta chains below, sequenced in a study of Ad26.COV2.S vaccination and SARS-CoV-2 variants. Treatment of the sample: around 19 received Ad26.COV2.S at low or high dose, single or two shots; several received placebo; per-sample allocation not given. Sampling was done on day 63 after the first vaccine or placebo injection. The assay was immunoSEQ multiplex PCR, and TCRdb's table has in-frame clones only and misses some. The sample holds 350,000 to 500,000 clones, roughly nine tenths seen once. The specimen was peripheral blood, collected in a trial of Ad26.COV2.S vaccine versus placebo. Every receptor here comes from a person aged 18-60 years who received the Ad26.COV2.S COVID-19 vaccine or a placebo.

The DNA of the CDR3 is TGCGCCAGCAGCCAGATTAGCGAAGAGACCCAGTACTTC. This sequence encodes CASSQISEETQYF. The chain links TRBV5-1 to TRBJ2-5; D perhaps matches TRBD2 (5 bases). The V gene's germline CDR1 is SGHRS and CDR2 YFSETQ. The germline V and J ends were trimmed by 4 bases and 3 bases, with 10 bases remaining between them. The CDR3 consists of 13 residues.

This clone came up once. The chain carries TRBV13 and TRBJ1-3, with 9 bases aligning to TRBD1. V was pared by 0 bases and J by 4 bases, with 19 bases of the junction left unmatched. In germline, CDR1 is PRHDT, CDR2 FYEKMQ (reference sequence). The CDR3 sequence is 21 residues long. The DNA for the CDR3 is TGTGCCAGCAGCTTAGGCGGGGGGGGACAGGGTTTTCATCTAGCCGGAAACACCATATATTTT. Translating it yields CASSLGGGGQGFHLAGNTIYF.

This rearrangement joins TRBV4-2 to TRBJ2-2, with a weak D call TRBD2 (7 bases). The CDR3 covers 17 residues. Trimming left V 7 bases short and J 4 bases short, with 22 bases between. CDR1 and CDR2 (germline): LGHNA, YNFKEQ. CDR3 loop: CASTQSNRGAPTGELFF. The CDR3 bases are TGTGCCAGCACCCAGTCCAACCGGGGGGCCCCCACCGGGGAGCTGTTTTTT.

The CDR3, as DNA: TGTGCCAGCAGTTTATTCCCAGGGTATAATTCACCCCTCCACTTT. Translating gives CASSLFPGYNSPLHF. The V call is TRBV27, the J call TRBJ1-6, with D possibly being TRBD1 (5 bases). This CDR3 is built from 15 residues. Trimming left V 1 base short and J 4 bases short, with 8 bases between. Germline-derived CDR1 and CDR2 are MNHEY and SMNVEV (reference sequence).

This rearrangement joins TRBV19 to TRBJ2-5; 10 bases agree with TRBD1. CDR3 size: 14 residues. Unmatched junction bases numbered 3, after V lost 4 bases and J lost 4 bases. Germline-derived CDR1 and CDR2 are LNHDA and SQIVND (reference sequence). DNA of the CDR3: TGTGCCAGTAGTAGGGGACAGGGGAGAGAGACCCAGTACTTC. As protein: CASSRGQGRETQYF.

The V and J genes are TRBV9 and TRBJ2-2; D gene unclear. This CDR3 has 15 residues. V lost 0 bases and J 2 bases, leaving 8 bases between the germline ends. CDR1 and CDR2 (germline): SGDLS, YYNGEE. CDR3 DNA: TGTGCCAGCAGCGTAGAGTACAGAAACACCGGGGAGCTGTTTTTT. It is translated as CASSVEYRNTGELFF.

In DNA, the CDR3 is TGTGCCAGCAGCAGCTATGAGCTAGCCAAAAACATTCAGTACTTC. Translation gives CASSSYELAKNIQYF. V gene TRBV7-9 combines with J gene TRBJ2-4; no clear D gene. Trimming removed 5 bases from V and 0 bases from J, with 11 bases in between. The CDR3 loop spans 15 amino acids. The germline gives CDR1 SEHNR, CDR2 FQNEAQ (reference sequence).

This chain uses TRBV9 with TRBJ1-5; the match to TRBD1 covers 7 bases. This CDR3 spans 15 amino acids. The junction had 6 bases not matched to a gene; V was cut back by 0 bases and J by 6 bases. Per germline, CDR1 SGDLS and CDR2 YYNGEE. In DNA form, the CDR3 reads TGTGCCAGCAGCGTAGGAGGGGGCGCGGGTCAGCCCCAGCATTTT. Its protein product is CASSVGGGAGQPQHF.

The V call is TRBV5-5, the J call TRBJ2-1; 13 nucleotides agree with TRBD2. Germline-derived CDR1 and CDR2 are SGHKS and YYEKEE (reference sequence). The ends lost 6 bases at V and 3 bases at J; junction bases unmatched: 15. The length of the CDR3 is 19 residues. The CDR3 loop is CASIQTRTSGSLGYNEQFF. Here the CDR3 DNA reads TGTGCCAGCATCCAGACTCGGACTAGCGGGAGTCTGGGCTACAATGAGCAGTTCTTC.

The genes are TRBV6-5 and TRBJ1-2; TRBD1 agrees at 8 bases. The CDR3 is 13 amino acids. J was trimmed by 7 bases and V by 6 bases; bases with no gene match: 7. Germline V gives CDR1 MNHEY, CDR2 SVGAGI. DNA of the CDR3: TGTGCCAGCAGCCCGACAGGGGACGGTGGCTACACCTTC. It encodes CASSPTGDGGYTF.

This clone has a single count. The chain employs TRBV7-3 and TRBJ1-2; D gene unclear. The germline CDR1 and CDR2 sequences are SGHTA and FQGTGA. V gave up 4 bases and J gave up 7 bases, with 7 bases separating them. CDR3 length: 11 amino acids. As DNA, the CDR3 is TGTGCCAGCAGCTCAGGTTTTGGCTACACCTTC. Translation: CASSSGFGYTF.

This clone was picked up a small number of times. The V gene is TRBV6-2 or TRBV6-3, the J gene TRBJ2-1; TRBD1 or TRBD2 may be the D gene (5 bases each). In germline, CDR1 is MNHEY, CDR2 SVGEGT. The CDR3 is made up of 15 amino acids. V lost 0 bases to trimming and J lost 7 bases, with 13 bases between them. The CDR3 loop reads CASSYSRGNWNEQFF. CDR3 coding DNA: TGTGCCAGCAGTTACTCGAGGGGAAATTGGAATGAGCAGTTCTTC.

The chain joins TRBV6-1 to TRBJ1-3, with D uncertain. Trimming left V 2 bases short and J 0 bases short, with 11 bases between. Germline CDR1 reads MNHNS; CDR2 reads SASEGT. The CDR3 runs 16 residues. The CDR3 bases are TGTGCCAGCAGTGAAATGGCGTACGGCTCTGGAAACACCATATATTTT. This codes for CASSEMAYGSGNTIYF.

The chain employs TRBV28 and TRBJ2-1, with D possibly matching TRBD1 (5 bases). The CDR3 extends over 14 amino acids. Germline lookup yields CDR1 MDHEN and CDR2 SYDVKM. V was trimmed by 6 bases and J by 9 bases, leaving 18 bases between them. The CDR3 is CASSRSGLYGEQFF. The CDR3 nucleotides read TGTGCCAGCAGCCGTTCAGGGTTGTACGGTGAGCAGTTCTTC.

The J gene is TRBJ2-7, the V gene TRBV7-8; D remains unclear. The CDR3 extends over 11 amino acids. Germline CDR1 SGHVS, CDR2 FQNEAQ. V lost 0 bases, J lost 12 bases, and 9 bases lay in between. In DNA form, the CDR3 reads TGTGCCAGCAGCTTAGCCCGTCTATTGTACGTC. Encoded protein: CASSLARLLYV.

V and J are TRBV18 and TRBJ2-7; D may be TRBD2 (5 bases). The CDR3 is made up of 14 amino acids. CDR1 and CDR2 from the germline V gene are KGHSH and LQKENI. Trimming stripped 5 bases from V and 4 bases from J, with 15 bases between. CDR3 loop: CASSSLASQYEQYF. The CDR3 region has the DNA TGTGCCAGCTCAAGTCTAGCTTCGCAATACGAGCAGTACTTC.

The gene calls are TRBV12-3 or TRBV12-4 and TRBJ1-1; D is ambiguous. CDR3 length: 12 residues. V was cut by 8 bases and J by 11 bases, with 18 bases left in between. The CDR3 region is CASCLESSGAFF. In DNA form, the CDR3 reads TGTGCCAGCTGCCTCGAAAGCTCGGGGGCTTTCTTT.

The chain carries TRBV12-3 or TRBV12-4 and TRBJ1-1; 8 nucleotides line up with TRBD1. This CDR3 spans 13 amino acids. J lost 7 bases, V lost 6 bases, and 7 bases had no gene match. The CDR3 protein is CASRKDRVDEAFF. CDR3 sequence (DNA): TGTGCCAGCAGGAAGGACAGGGTGGATGAAGCTTTCTTT.

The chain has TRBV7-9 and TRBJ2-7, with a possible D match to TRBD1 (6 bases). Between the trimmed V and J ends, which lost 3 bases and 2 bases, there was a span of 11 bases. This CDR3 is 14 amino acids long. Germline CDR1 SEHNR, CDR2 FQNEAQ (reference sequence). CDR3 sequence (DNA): TGTGCCAGCAGCTTCCAGACAGGACCCTACGAGCAGTACGTC. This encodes CASSFQTGPYEQYV.

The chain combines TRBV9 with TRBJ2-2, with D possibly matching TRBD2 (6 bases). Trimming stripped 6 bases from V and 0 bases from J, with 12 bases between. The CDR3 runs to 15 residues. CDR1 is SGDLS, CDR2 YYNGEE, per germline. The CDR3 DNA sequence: TGTGCCAGCAAGGCTAGCGCAACGAACACCGGGGAGCTGTTTTTT. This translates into CASKASATNTGELFF.

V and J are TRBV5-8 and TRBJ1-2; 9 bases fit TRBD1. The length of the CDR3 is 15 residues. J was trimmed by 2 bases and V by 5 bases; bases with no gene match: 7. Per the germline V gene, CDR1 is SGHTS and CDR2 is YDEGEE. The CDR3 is CASRPGQGENYGYTF. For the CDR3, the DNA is TGTGCCAGCAGACCGGGACAGGGAGAGAACTATGGCTACACCTTC.

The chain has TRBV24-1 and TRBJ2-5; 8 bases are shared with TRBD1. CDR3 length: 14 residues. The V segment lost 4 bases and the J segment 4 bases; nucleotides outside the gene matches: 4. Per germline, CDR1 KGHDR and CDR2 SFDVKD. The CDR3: CATSDPGQVETQYF. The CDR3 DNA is TGTGCCACCAGTGACCCGGGACAGGTAGAGACCCAGTACTTC.

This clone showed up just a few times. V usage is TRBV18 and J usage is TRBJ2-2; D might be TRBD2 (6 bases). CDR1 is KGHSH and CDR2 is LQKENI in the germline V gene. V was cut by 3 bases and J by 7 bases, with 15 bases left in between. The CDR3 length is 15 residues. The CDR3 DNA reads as TGTGCCAGCTCACCGATGGACGGGAGCGGCGGGGAGCTGTTTTTT. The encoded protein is CASSPMDGSGGELFF.

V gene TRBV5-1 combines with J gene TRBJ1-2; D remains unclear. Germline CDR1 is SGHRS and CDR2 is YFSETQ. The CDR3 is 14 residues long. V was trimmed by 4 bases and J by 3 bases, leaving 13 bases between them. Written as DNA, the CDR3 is TGCGCCAGCAGCCTCGACGTACCAGACTATGGCTACACCTTC. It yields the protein CASSLDVPDYGYTF.

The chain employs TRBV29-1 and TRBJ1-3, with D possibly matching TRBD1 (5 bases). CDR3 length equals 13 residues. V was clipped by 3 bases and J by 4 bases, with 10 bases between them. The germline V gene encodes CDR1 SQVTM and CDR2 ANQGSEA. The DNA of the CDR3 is TGCAGCGTTGAGGGGGTATTCGGAAACACCATATATTTT. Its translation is CSVEGVFGNTIYF.

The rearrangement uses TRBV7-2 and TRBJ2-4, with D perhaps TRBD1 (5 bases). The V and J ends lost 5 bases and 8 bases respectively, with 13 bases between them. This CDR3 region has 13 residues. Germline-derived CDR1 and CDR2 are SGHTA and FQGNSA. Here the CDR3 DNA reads TGTGCCAGCAGCGGCAGGGTGAAGGACATTCAGTACTTC. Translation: CASSGRVKDIQYF. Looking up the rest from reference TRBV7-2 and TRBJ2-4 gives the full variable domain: GAGVSQSPSNKVTEKGKDVELRCDPISGHTALYWYRQSLGQGLEFLIYFQGNSAPDKSGLPSDRFSAERTGGSVSTLTIQRTQQEDSAVYLCASSGRVKDIQYFGAGTRLSVL.

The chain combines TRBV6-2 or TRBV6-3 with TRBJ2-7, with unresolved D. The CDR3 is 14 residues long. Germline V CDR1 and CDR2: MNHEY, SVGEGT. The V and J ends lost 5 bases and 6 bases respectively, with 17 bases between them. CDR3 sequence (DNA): TGTGCCAGCAGTGTTGGAGACACCCTTTTCGAGCAGTACTTC. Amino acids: CASSVGDTLFEQYF.

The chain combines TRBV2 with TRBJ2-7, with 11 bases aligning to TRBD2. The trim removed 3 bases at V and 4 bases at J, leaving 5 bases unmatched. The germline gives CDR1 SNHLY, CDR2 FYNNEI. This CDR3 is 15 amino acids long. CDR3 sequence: CASSEYGTSGYEQYV. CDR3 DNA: TGTGCCAGCAGTGAGTATGGGACTAGCGGTTACGAGCAGTACGTC.